Listed below are T cell receptor beta chains from one sample, sequenced in a study of neurological immune-mediated disorders. TCRdb reanalysed the 5' RACE reads using MiXCR and keeps one entry per CDR3 protein. This table holds approximately 53,000 distinct CDR3 sequences, more than 8.5% found once. What was sequenced was PBMCs. Receptor source: a woman aged 40-49 years in good health. The CDR3 runs from the conserved cysteine through the conserved F or W. Each record gives: clone size, J gene, V gene, D gene, CDR3 protein, CDR3 DNA. D genes are given only for firm matches. The listing skips clone size in some rows; elsewhere it reads once, few, many or a size class.

many,TRBJ2-1,TRBV6-5,-,CASSYSGGVGSNEQFF,TGTGCCAGCAGTTACTCGGGGGGAGTGGGGTCCAATGAGCAGTTCTTC
few,TRBJ2-5,TRBV5-8,TRBD1,CASSFGTGPRETQYF,TGTGCCAGCAGCTTCGGGACAGGACCTCGGGAGACCCAGTACTTC
-,TRBJ2-3,TRBV11-2,TRBD1,CASSRRTGIDTDTQYF,TGTGCCAGCAGCCGCCGGACAGGGATAGACACAGATACGCAGTATTTT
many,TRBJ2-2,TRBV9,TRBD1,CASEGQGYTGELFF,TGTGCCAGCGAGGGACAGGGGTATACCGGGGAGCTGTTTTTT
many,TRBJ2-2,TRBV20-1,-,CSATIGTNGGELFF,TGCAGTGCTACTATCGGGACCAACGGCGGGGAGCTGTTTTTT
many,TRBJ1-1,TRBV5-5,-,CASSSYSGGRGAFF,TGTGCCAGCAGCTCCTATTCCGGGGGCAGGGGAGCTTTCTTT
medium-sized,TRBJ1-1,TRBV12-3/TRBV12-4,TRBD1,CASSARQGAAFF,TGTGCCAGCAGTGCTCGACAGGGAGCAGCTTTCTTT
many,TRBJ1-6,TRBV7-2,-,CASTSRHNSPLHF,TGTGCCAGCACCTCCCGCCATAATTCACCCCTCCACTTT
many,TRBJ2-3,TRBV12-3/TRBV12-4,TRBD2,CASRHGGGGITDTQYF,TGTGCCAGCAGACACGGAGGCGGGGGGATCACAGATACGCAGTATTTT
many,TRBJ1-1,TRBV4-3,-,CASSQEPGSSEAFF,TGCGCCAGCAGCCAAGAGCCGGGAAGCTCTGAAGCTTTCTTT
many,TRBJ2-3,TRBV18,TRBD1,CASSPTGVADTQYF,TGTGCCAGCTCACCAACAGGGGTTGCAGATACGCAGTATTTT
many,TRBJ1-5,TRBV7-2,-,CASSLVSQPQHF,TGTGCCAGCAGCTTAGTAAGTCAGCCCCAGCATTTT
many,TRBJ1-1,TRBV4-1,-,CASSQGRNTEAFF,TGCGCCAGCAGCCAGGGTAGGAACACTGAAGCTTTCTTT
-,TRBJ2-7,TRBV27,TRBD2,CASSLSPSGGYEQYF,TGTGCCAGCAGTTTATCCCCTAGCGGGGGTTACGAGCAGTACTTC
many,TRBJ2-5,TRBV29-1,TRBD1,CSGYDRDQETQYF,TGCAGCGGTTATGACAGGGACCAAGAGACCCAGTACTTC
many,TRBJ2-1,TRBV20-1,-,CSARAGRSYNEQFF,TGCAGTGCTAGAGCGGGAAGAAGTTACAATGAGCAGTTCTTC
many,TRBJ2-1,TRBV12-3/TRBV12-4,-,CASSPLWGANNEQFF,TGTGCCAGCAGCCCATTGTGGGGCGCGAACAATGAGCAGTTCTTC
many,TRBJ2-7,TRBV4-1,TRBD1,CASSKGTGGVYEQYF,TGCGCCAGCAGCAAAGGGACAGGGGGCGTCTACGAGCAGTACTTC
many,TRBJ2-1,TRBV20-1,TRBD2,CSAPLKRERRFF,TGCAGTGCTCCCCTTAAGCGGGAGAGGCGGTTCTTC
many,TRBJ2-1,TRBV4-2,-,CASSSRAGQYYNEQFF,TGTGCCAGCAGCTCTAGGGCCGGACAGTACTACAATGAGCAGTTCTTC
many,TRBJ2-1,TRBV6-5,TRBD2,CASSRSGTPYNEQFF,TGTGCCAGCAGTCGTAGCGGGACCCCCTACAATGAGCAGTTCTTC
many,TRBJ2-7,TRBV5-1,-,CASSLRGTEQYF,TGCGCCAGCAGCTTGAGAGGGACCGAGCAGTACTTC
many,TRBJ1-3,TRBV29-1,-,CSSLRGSGNTIYF,TGCAGCTCTCTTCGGGGCTCTGGAAACACCATATATTTT
many,TRBJ1-2,TRBV10-3,TRBD1,CAISEPRGPYGYTF,TGTGCCATCAGTGAGCCCAGGGGGCCCTATGGCTACACCTTC
many,TRBJ1-1,TRBV27,-,CASSLIRNTEAFF,TGTGCCAGCAGTTTAATCCGGAACACTGAAGCTTTCTTT
many,TRBJ1-2,TRBV4-3,TRBD1,CASSQGMDRALEGYTF,TGCGCCAGCAGCCAAGGGATGGACAGGGCGTTAGAGGGCTACACCTTC
-,TRBJ2-7,TRBV7-2,-,CACSSGPPSMYF,TGTGCCTGCAGCTCAGGGCCGCCGAGCATGTACTTC
many,TRBJ2-7,TRBV25-1,TRBD2,CASSSGLVGVEQYF,TGTGCCAGCAGTTCAGGACTAGTAGGGGTCGAGCAGTACTTC
many,TRBJ1-2,TRBV5-5,-,CASSSPRDTANYGYTF,TGTGCCAGCAGCTCCCCCCGGGACACAGCTAACTATGGCTACACCTTC
few,TRBJ1-2,TRBV5-1,-,CASSLEGPPNYGYTF,TGCGCCAGCAGCTTGGAGGGGCCGCCTAACTATGGCTACACCTTC
many,TRBJ1-3,TRBV7-2,TRBD1,CASSLVQGSGNTIYF,TGTGCCAGCAGCTTAGTACAGGGGAGTGGAAACACCATATATTTT
once,TRBJ2-1,TRBV2,-,CASSGSASEQFF,TGTGCCAGCAGTGGAAGCGCTAGTGAGCAGTTCTTC
many,TRBJ2-7,TRBV20-1,-,CSASRTLYEQYF,TGCAGTGCTAGCCGGACTCTATACGAGCAGTACTTC
many,TRBJ1-2,TRBV5-5,-,CASSLGASSSHYGYTF,TGTGCCAGCAGCTTGGGGGCCTCCTCGAGCCACTATGGCTACACCTTC
-,TRBJ1-4,TRBV6-5,-,CASSYSAGYNEKLFF,TGTGCCAGCAGTTACTCGGCCGGCTATAATGAAAAACTGTTTTTT
many,TRBJ2-7,TRBV10-3,-,CAISESELNGKEDEQYF,TGTGCCATCAGTGAGTCGGAACTAAATGGTAAGGAGGACGAGCAGTACTTC
-,TRBJ2-1,TRBV9,-,CASSVYLSSYNEQFF,TGTGCCAGCAGCGTTTACCTGAGCTCCTACAATGAGCAGTTCTTC
many,TRBJ1-4,TRBV20-1,-,CSARVETVDEKLFF,TGCAGTGCTAGAGTGGAGACGGTTGATGAAAAACTGTTTTTT
many,TRBJ1-5,TRBV12-3/TRBV12-4,-,CASSSQAYQPQHF,TGTGCCAGCAGTTCTCAGGCCTATCAGCCCCAGCATTTT
-,TRBJ2-1,TRBV2,TRBD2,CASSYSSGRALNYNEQFF,TGTGCCAGCAGCTATTCTAGCGGGAGGGCCCTCAACTACAATGAGCAGTTCTTC
many,TRBJ1-4,TRBV29-1,-,CSVGFREKLFF,TGCAGCGTTGGGTTCAGGGAAAAACTGTTTTTT
many,TRBJ1-1,TRBV18,-,CASSPPRDGQNTEAFF,TGTGCCAGCTCACCACCGAGGGACGGACAGAACACTGAAGCTTTCTTT
-,TRBJ1-5,TRBV19,TRBD1,CASNSGQGNQPQHF,TGTGCCAGTAACTCCGGACAGGGAAATCAGCCCCAGCATTTT
once,TRBJ2-5,TRBV5-1,-,CASSLTAAQETQHF,TGCGCCAGCAGCTTGACAGCGGCGCAAGAGACCCAGCACTTC
many,TRBJ1-6,TRBV7-9,TRBD1,CASTKRDRGSPLHF,TGTGCCAGCACCAAAAGGGACAGGGGATCACCCCTCCACTTT
many,TRBJ2-3,TRBV20-1,-,CSARGKGNAGDTQYF,TGCAGTGCTAGGGGGAAGGGGAATGCGGGGGATACGCAGTATTTT
many,TRBJ1-1,TRBV7-8,-,CASSRRMNTEAFF,TGTGCCAGCAGCCGCAGAATGAACACTGAAGCTTTCTTT
many,TRBJ2-1,TRBV7-2,TRBD2,CASSLDPRSGSVNEQFF,TGTGCCAGCAGCTTAGATCCGAGGAGCGGGAGTGTCAATGAGCAGTTCTTC
many,TRBJ1-5,TRBV10-3,-,CAISESNPAGGWNQPQHF,TGTGCCATCAGTGAGTCGAATCCGGCGGGGGGTTGGAACCAGCCCCAGCATTTT